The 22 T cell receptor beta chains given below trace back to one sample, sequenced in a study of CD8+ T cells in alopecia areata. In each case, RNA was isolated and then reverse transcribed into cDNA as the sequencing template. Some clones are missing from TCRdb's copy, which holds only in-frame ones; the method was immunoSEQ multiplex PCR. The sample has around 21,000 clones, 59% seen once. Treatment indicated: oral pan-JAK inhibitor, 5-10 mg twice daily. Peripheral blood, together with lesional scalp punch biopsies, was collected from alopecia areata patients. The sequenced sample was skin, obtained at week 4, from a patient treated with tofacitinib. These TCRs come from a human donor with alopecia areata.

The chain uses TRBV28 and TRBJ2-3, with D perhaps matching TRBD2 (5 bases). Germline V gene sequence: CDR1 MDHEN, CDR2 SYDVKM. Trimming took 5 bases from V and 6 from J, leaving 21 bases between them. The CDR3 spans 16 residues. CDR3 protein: CASSLNSFTGSDTQYF. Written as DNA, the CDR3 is TGTGCCAGCAGTCTAAACTCTTTCACGGGGTCGGATACGCAGTATTTT.

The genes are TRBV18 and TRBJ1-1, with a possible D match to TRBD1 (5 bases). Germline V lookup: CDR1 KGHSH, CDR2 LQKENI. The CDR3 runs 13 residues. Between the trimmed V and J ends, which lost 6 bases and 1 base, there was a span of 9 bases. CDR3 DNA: TGTGCCAGCTCGCTGCAGGGGAACACTGAAGCTTTCTTT. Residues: CASSLQGNTEAFF.

CDR3 residues: CASIGRGQGAGELFF. DNA for the CDR3: TGTGCCAGCATCGGGCGGGGACAGGGAGCCGGGGAGCTGTTTTTT. The rearrangement uses TRBV6-1 and TRBJ2-2, with 9 bases matching TRBD1. Trimming at V came to 7 bases and at J to 6 bases, leaving 9 bases not matched to a gene. The V gene's germline CDR1 is MNHNS and CDR2 SASEGT. The CDR3 loop spans 15 amino acids.

CDR3 in DNA: TGCGCCAGCAGCCAAGCCGAGCTCGACAGGGGAGGCAATCAGCCCCAGCATTTT. Translated, it gives CASSQAELDRGGNQPQHF. The rearrangement joins TRBV4-3 to TRBJ1-5; TRBD1 matches at 8 bases. Trimming removed 1 base from V and 2 bases from J; junction bases left unmatched: 10. The CDR3 consists of 18 residues. Germline values: CDR1 LGHNA, CDR2 YSLEER.

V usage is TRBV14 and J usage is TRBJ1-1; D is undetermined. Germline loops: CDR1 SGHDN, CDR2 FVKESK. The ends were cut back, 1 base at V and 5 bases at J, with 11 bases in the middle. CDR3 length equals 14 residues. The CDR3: CASSQVRGGTEAFF. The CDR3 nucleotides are TGTGCCAGCAGCCAAGTACGGGGAGGAACTGAAGCTTTCTTT.

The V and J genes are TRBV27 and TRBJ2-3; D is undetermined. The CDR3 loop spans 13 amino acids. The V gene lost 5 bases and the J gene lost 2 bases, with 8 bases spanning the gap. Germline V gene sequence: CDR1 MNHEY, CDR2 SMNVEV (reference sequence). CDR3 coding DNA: TGTGCCAGCAGTCTGGGAATCACAGATACGCAGTATTTT. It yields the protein CASSLGITDTQYF.

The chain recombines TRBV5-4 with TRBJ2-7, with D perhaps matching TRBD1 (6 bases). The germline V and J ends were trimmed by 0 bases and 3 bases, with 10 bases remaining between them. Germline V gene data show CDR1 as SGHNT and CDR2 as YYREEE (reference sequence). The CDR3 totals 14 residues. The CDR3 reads CASSLDRVVYEQYF. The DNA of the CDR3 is TGTGCCAGCAGCTTGGACAGGGTAGTCTACGAGCAGTACTTC.

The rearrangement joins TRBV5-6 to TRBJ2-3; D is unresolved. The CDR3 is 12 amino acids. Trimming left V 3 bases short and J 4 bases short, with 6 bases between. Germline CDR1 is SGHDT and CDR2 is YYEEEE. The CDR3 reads CASSWWADTQYF. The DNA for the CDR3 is TGTGCCAGCAGCTGGTGGGCAGATACGCAGTATTTT.

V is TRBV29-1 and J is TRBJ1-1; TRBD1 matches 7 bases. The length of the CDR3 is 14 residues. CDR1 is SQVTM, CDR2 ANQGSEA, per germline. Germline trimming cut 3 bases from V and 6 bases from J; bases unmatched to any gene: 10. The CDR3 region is CSVDMAGGFSEAFF. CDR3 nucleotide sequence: TGCAGCGTTGACATGGCAGGGGGATTTTCTGAAGCTTTCTTT.

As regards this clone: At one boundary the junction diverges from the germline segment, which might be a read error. The CDR3 here is CASSLGLGSTDTQYF. As DNA, the CDR3 is TGTGCTAGCAGCTTAGGTCTGGGGAGCACAGATACGCAGTATTTT. The chain joins TRBV7-7 to TRBJ2-3; D unclear. Germline-derived CDR1 and CDR2 are SSHAT and FNYEAQ (reference sequence). The CDR3 sequence is 15 residues long.

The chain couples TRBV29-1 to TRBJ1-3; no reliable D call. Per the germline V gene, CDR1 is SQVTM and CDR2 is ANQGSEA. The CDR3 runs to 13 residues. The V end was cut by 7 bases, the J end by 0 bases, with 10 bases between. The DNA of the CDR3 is TGCAGCGCATCACCGGACTCTGGAAACACCATATATTTT. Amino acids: CSASPDSGNTIYF. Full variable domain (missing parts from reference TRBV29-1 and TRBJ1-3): SAVISQKPSRDICQRGTSLTIQCQVDSQVTMMFWYRQQPGQSLTLIATANQGSEATYESGFVIDKFPISRPNLTFSTLTVSNMSPEDSSIYLCSASPDSGNTIYFGEGSWLTVV.

The CDR3 nucleotides read TGTGCCAGCACCCTTATTCACCAGGGCGTAGGCACTGAAGCTTTCTTT. It yields the protein CASTLIHQGVGTEAFF. The chain carries TRBV28 and TRBJ1-1; possible D gene TRBD1, 5 bases. The V end was cut by 7 bases, the J end by 4 bases, with 22 bases between. Germline V CDR1 and CDR2: MDHEN, SYDVKM. There are 16 residues in the CDR3.

The CDR3: CASSLIAPYGYTF. The CDR3 region has the DNA TGTGCCAGCAGCCTAATAGCCCCCTATGGCTACACCTTC. The chain joins TRBV7-2 to TRBJ1-2; D is undetermined. This CDR3 contains 13 residues. V lost 5 bases to trimming and J lost 4 bases, with 11 bases between them. The V gene's germline CDR1 is SGHTA and CDR2 FQGNSA.

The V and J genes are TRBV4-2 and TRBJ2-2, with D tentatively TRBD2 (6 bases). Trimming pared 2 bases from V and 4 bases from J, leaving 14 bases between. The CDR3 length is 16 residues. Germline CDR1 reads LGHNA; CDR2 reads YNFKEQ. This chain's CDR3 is CASSQSERGGTGELFF. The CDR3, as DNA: TGTGCCAGCAGCCAAAGCGAGAGGGGAGGCACCGGGGAGCTGTTTTTT.

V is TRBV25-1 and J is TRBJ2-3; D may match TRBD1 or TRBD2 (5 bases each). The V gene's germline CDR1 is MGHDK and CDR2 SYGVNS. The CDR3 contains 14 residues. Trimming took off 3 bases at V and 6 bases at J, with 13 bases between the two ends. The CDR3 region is CASSDYEGEDTQYF. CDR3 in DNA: TGTGCCAGCAGTGATTACGAAGGGGAGGATACGCAGTATTTT.

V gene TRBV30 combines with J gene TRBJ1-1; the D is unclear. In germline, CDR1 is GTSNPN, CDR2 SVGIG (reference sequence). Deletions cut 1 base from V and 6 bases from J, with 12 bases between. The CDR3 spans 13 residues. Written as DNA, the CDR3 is TGTGCCTGGAGTGCACTCGGGCGAGCTGAAGCTTTCTTT. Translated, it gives CAWSALGRAEAFF.

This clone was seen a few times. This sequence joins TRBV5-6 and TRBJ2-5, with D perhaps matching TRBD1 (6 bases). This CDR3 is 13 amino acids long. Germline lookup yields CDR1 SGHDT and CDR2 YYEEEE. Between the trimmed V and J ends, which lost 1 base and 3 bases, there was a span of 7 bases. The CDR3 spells CASSLKGEETQYF. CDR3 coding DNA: TGTGCCAGCAGCTTGAAGGGGGAAGAGACCCAGTACTTC.

The DNA of the CDR3 is TGTGCCAGTAGAGACAGGGGGGACACAGATACGCAGTATTTT. Translated: CASRDRGDTDTQYF. The chain is built from TRBV19 and TRBJ2-3; 9 bases fit TRBD1. The CDR3 extends over 14 amino acids. The junction had 3 bases not matched to a gene; V was cut back by 6 bases and J by 2 bases. Germline assignment: CDR1 LNHDA and CDR2 SQIVND (reference sequence). Drawing the rest from reference TRBV19 and TRBJ2-3, the complete variable domain is DGGITQSPKYLFRKEGQNVTLSCEQNLNHDAMYWYRQDPGQGLRLIYYSQIVNDFQKGDIAEGYSVSREKKESFPLTVTSAQKNPTAFYLCASRDRGDTDTQYFGPGTRLTVL.

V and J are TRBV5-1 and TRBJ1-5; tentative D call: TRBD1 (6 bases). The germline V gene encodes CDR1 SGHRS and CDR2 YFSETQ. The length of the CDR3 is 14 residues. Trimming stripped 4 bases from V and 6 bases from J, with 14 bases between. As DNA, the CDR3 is TGCGCCAGCAGCCCTGGACAGATCGGTCAGCCCCAGCATTTT. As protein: CASSPGQIGQPQHF.

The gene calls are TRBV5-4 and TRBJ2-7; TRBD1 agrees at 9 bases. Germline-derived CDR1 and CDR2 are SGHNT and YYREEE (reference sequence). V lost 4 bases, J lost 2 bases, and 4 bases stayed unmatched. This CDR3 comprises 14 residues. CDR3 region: CASSRDRVAYEQYF. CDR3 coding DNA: TGTGCCAGCAGCCGGGACAGGGTGGCCTACGAGCAGTACTTC.

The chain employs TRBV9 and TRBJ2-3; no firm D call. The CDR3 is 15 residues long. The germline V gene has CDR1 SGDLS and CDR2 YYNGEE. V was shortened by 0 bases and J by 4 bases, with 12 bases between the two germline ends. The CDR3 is CASSVGLGRADTQYF. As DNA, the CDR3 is TGTGCCAGCAGCGTAGGACTGGGAAGGGCAGATACGCAGTATTTT.

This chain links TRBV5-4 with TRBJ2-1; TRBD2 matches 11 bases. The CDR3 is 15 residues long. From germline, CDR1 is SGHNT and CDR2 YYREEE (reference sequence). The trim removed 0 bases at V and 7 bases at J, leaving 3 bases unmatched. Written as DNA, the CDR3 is TGTGCCAGCAGCTTGGTAGCGGGGGGGAGAAATGAGCAGTTCTTC. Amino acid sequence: CASSLVAGGRNEQFF.